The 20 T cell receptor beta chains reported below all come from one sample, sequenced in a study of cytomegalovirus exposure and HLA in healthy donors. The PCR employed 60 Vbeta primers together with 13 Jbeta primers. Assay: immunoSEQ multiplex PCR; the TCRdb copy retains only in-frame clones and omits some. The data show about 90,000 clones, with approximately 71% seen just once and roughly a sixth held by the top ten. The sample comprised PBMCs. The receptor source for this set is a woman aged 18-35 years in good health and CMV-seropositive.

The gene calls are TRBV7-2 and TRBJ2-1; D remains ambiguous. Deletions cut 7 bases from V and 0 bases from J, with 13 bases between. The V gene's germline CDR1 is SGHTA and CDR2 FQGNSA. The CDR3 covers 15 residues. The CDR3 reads CASIRQTSSYNEQFF. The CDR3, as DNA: TGTGCCAGCATACGGCAGACAAGCTCCTACAATGAGCAGTTCTTC. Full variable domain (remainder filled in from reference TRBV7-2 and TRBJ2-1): GAGVSQSPSNKVTEKGKDVELRCDPISGHTALYWYRQSLGQGLEFLIYFQGNSAPDKSGLPSDRFSAERTGGSVSTLTIQRTQQEDSAVYLCASIRQTSSYNEQFFGPGTRLTVL.

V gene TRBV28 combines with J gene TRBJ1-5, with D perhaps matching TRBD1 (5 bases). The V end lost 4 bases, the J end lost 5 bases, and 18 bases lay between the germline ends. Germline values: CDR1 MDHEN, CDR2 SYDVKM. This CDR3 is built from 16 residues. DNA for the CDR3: TGTGCCAGCAGTTCCCCCAACTGGGGCGGGGATCAGCCCCAGCATTTT. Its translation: CASSSPNWGGDQPQHF.

CDR3 sequence (DNA): TGTGCCAGCAGCCTCGGTGGACAGGCCAATGAGCAGTTCTTC. As protein: CASSLGGQANEQFF. The V gene is TRBV7-3, the J gene TRBJ2-1; 7 nucleotides agree with TRBD1. CDR1 and CDR2 (germline): SGHTA, FQGTGA. The V and J ends lost 5 bases and 6 bases, in that order; junction bases with no gene match: 7. This CDR3 spans 14 amino acids.

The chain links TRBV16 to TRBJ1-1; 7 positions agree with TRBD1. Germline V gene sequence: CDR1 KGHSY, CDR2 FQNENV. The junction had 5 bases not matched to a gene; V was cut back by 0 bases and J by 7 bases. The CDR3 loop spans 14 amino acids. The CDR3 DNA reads TGTGCCAGCAGCCAATCCGGACAGGTCCTTGAAGCTTTCTTT. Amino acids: CASSQSGQVLEAFF. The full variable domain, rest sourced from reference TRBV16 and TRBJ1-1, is GEEVAQTPKHLVRGEGQKAKLYCAPIKGHSYVFWYQQVLKNEFKFLISFQNENVFDETGMPKERFSAKCLPNSPCSLEIQATKLEDSAVYFCASSQSGQVLEAFFGQGTRLTVV.

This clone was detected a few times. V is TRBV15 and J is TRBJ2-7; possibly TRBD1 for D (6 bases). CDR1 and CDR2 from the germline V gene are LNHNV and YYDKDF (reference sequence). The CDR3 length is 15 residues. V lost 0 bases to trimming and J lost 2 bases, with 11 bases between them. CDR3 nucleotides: TGTGCCACCAGCAGAGACCAGGGGTTGCCCTACGAGCAGTACTTC. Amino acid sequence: CATSRDQGLPYEQYF.

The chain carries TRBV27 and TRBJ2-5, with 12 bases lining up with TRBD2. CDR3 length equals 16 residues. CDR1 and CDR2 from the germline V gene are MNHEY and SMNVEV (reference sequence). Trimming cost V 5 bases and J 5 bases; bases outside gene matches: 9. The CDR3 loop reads CASSLRGLAGSETQYF. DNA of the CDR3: TGTGCCAGCAGTCTCCGTGGACTAGCGGGGAGTGAGACCCAGTACTTC.

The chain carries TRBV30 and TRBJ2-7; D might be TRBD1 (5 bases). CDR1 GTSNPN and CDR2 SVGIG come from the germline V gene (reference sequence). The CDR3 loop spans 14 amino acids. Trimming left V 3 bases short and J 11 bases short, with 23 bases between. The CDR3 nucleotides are TGTGCCTGGAGCCCCATGGGGCTCCCTGAAGAGGAGTACTTC. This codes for CAWSPMGLPEEEYF. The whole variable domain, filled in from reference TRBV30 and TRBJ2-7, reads SQTIHQWPATLVQPVGSPLSLECTVEGTSNPNLYWYRQAAGRGLQLLFYSVGIGQISSEVPQNLSASRPQDRQFILSSKKLLLSDSGFYLCAWSPMGLPEEEYFGPGTRLTVT.

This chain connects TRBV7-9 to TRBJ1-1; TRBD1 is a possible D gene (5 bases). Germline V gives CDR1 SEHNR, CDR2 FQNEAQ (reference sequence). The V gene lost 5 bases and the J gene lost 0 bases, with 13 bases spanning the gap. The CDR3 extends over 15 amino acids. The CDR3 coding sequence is TGTGCCAGCAGCCCCAGGGATACCCTGAACACTGAAGCTTTCTTT. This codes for CASSPRDTLNTEAFF.

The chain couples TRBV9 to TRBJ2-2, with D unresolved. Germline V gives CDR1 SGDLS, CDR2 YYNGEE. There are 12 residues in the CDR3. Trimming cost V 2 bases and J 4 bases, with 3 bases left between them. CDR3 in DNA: TGTGCCAGCAGCGTCTTCACCGGGGAGCTGTTTTTT. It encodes CASSVFTGELFF.

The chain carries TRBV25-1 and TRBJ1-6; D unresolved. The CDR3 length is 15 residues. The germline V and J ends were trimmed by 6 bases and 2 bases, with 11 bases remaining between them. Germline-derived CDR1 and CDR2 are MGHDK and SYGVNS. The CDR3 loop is CASSRDSPYNSPLHF. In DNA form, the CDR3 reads TGTGCCAGCAGCCGCGATTCCCCCTATAATTCACCCCTCCACTTT.

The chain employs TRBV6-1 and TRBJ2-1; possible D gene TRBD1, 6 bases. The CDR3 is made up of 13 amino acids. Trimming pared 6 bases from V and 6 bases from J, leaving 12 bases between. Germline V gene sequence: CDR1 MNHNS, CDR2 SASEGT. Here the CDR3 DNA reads TGTGCCAGCAGGGGGGCAGGGGTCAATGAGCAGTTCTTC. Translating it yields CASRGAGVNEQFF.

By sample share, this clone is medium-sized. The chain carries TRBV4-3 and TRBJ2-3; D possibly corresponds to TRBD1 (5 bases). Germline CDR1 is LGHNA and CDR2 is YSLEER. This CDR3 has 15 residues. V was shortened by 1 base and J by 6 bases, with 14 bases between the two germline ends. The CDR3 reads CASSQAVVAGDTQYF. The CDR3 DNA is TGCGCCAGCAGCCAAGCTGTCGTAGCAGGGGATACGCAGTATTTT.

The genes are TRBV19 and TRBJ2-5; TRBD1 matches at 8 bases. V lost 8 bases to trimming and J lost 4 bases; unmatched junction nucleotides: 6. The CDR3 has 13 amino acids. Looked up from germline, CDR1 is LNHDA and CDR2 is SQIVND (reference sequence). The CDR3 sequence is CASQDRVGETQYF. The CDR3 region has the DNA TGTGCCAGTCAGGACAGGGTGGGAGAGACCCAGTACTTC.

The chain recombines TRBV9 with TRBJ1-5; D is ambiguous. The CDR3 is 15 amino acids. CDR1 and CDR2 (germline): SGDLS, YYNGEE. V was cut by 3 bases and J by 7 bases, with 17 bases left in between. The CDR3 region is CASSATGDPNQPQHF. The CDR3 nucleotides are TGTGCCAGCAGCGCGACCGGGGATCCCAACCAGCCCCAGCATTTT.

CDR3 residues: CASSPKPLAGRYF. CDR3 nucleotide sequence: TGTGCCAGCAGCCCAAAACCCCTAGCGGGAAGATATTTT. This sequence joins TRBV6-1 and TRBJ2-3; 9 positions match TRBD2. With 6 bases clipped from V and 15 bases from J, the junction kept 13 bases outside the gene matches. The CDR3 length is 13 residues. CDR1 and CDR2 (germline): MNHNS, SASEGT.

The CDR3 nucleotides read TGCGCCAGCAGCTTGGCTGGCTCGCCAAGCCAAGAGACCCAGTACTTC. Translation gives CASSLAGSPSQETQYF. V is TRBV5-1 and J is TRBJ2-5; D not certain. CDR1 SGHRS and CDR2 YFSETQ come from the germline V gene. This CDR3 spans 16 amino acids. Trimming took off 0 bases at V and 1 base at J, with 13 bases between the two ends. Full variable domain (rest looked up from reference TRBV5-1 and TRBJ2-5): KAGVTQTPRYLIKTRGQQVTLSCSPISGHRSVSWYQQTPGQGLQFLFEYFSETQRNKGNFPGRFSGRQFSNSRSEMNVSTLELGDSALYLCASSLAGSPSQETQYFGPGTRLLVL.

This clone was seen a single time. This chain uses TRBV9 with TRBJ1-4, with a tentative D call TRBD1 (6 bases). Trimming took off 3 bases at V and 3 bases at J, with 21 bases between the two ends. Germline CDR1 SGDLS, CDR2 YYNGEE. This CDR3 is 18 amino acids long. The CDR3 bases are TGTGCCAGCAGCGATGGGGGGGCCGGAAGCTCGGCTAATGAAAAACTGTTTTTT. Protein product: CASSDGGAGSSANEKLFF.

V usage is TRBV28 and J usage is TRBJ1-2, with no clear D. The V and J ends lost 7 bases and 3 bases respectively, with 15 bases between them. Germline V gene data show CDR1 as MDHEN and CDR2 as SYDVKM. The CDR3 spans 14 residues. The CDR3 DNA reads TGTGCCAGCATGACCTTCGAGGGTGACTATGGCTACACCTTC. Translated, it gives CASMTFEGDYGYTF.

Written as DNA, the CDR3 is TGTGCCAGCAGTTACTCCCTAAACTATGGCTACACCTTC. Translating gives CASSYSLNYGYTF. This chain joins TRBV6-6 and TRBJ1-2; no definite D call. V was shortened by 0 bases and J by 2 bases, with 4 bases between the two germline ends. CDR3 size: 13 residues. Germline V CDR1 and CDR2: MNHNY, SVGAGI (reference sequence).

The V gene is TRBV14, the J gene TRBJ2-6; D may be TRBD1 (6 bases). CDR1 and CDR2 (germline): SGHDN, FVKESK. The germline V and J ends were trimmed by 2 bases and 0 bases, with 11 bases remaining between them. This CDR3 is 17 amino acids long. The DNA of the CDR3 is TGTGCCAGCAGCCAATTTAAGGACAGCTCTGGGGCCAACGTCCTGACTTTC. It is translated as CASSQFKDSSGANVLTF.